This TCR beta chain stems from a study of cytomegalovirus exposure and HLA in healthy donors. Study-wide points: The dataset shows that most TCR sequences were rare, while some public TCRs occurred in many donors.

With V trimmed by 3 bases and J by 6 bases, 4 bases remained unmatched. The CDR3 is 14 residues long. Germline V gene data show CDR1 as KGHSH and CDR2 as LQKENI. TCRdb's table, derived via immunoSEQ multiplex PCR, lists solely in-frame clones and lacks some. The table includes tens of thousands of clones, approximately 88% detected once. As for this clone: Its antigen is unknown.

The specimen was PBMCs. The sequence was collected from a woman under 30 in good health and CMV-seropositive. The chain uses TRBV18 and TRBJ1-5; TRBD1 aligns across 8 bases. In nucleotides, the CDR3 is TGTGCCAGCTCACCTCGACAGGGGACTCAGCCCCAGCATTTT. This gives the protein CASSPRQGTQPQHF.